The T cell receptor beta chain under discussion was sequenced for a study of T cell changes during pregnancy in multiple sclerosis. The assay was immunoSEQ multiplex PCR, and TCRdb's table has in-frame clones only and misses some. This table holds some 70,000 clones, 75% to 95% found once. This TCR came from a female donor with multiple sclerosis, enrolled in a pregnancy study. The starting material was peripheral blood, obtained in the second trimester of pregnancy.

This chain's CDR3 is CASSSRSDSVNTEAFF. The CDR3 coding sequence is TGTGCCAGCAGCTCCCGTTCCGACAGCGTGAACACTGAAGCTTTCTTT. The V gene is TRBV5-5, the J gene TRBJ1-1; a possible D gene is TRBD1 (5 bases). CDR1 and CDR2 (germline): SGHKS, YYEKEE (reference sequence). Trimming cost V 3 bases and J 0 bases, with 15 bases left between them. This CDR3 region has 16 residues.